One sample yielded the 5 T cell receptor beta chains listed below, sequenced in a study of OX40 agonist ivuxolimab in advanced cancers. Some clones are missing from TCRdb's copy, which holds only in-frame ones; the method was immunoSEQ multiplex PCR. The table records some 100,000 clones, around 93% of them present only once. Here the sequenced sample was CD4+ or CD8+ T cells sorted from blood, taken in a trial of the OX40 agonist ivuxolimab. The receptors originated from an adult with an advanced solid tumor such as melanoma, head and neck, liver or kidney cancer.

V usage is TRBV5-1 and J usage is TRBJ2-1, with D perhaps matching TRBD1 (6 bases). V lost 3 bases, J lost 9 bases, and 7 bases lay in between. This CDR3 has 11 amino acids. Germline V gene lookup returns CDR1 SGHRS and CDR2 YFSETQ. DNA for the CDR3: TGCGCCAGCAGCTCACAGGGTGAGCAGTTCTTC. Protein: CASSSQGEQFF.

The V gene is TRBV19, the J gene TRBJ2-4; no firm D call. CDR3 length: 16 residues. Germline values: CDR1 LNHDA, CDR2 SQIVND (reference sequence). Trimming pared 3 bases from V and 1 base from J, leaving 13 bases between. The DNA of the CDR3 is TGTGCCAGTAGTATTGTTTATGGCGTGGCCAAAAACATTCAGTACTTC. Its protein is CASSIVYGVAKNIQYF.

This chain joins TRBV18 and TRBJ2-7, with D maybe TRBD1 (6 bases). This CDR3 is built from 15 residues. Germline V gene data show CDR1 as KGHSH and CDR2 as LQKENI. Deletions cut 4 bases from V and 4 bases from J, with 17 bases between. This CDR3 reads CASSRDRTITYEQYF. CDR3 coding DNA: TGTGCCAGCTCACGTGACAGGACCATAACATACGAGCAGTACTTC. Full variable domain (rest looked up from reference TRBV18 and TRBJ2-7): NAGVMQNPRHLVRRRGQEARLRCSPMKGHSHVYWYRQLPEEGLKFMVYLQKENIIDESGMPKERFSAEFPKEGPSILRIQQVVRGDSAAYFCASSRDRTITYEQYFGPGTRLTVT.

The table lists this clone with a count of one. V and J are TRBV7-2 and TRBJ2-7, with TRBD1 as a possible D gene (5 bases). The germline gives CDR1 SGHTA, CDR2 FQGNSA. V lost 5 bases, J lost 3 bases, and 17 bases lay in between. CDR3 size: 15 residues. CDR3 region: CASSPAGRALYEQYF. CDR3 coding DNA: TGTGCCAGCAGCCCAGCCGGCAGGGCACTCTACGAGCAGTACTTC.

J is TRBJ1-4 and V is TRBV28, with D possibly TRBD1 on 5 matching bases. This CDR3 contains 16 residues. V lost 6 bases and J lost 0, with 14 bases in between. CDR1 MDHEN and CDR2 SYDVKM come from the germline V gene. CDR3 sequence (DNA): TGTGCCAGCAGCCCCCAGGACAAGTCAACTAATGAAAAACTGTTTTTT. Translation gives CASSPQDKSTNEKLFF.